The clone carrying this T cell receptor beta chain was counted only a few times. Its antigen is currently unknown. This entry belongs to a study of T cells in Graves' hyperthyroidism and ophthalmopathy. Overall study results and limits: With a median lead of 6.5 months before onset, the model predicted ophthalmopathy.

From germline, CDR1 is DFQATT and CDR2 SNEGSKA (reference sequence). Trimming removed 6 bases from V and 2 bases from J, with 14 bases in between. CDR3 length: 14 amino acids. If no ophthalmopathy progression occurred within 18 months, Graves' hyperthyroidism was stable. Amplification yielded TCR beta CDR3 regions, with RNA transcripts as the source. Primed by the HTBI set, a first-round RT-PCR was run on the TCR CDR3. TCRdb redid the calling of the multiplex PCR reads with MiXCR, one entry per CDR3 protein. The sample lists over 450,000 distinct CDR3 sequences, about an eighth occurring once. The sequence was collected from a woman aged 18-29 years with Graves' hyperthyroidism. The genes are TRBV20-1 and TRBJ2-1, with D hard to call. The material sequenced was blood. The chain's CDR3 is CSADISGTYNEQFF. CDR3 coding DNA: TGCAGTGCCGACATCAGTGGTACCTACAATGAGCAGTTCTTC.